This TCR beta chain appears in the sequencing data of a study of blood T cell repertoires in COVID-19. Study in general: COVID-19 samples from acute and convalescent phases originated in the United States, Italy and Spain.

This clone has only a few counts. Germline V lookup: CDR1 MGHRA, CDR2 YSYEKL. The J segment lost 4 bases and the V segment lost 0 bases, leaving 4 bases of the junction unmatched. This CDR3 region has 15 residues. Per the original methods: The assay estimated nucleated cells by amplifying reference gene primers. TCRdb keeps only in-frame clones here, not all; method: immunoSEQ multiplex PCR. That table supplies the V and J calls and clone size; D and trimming were determined from the DNA. The sample shows some 130,000 clones, around nine tenths of them seen only once. The receptor's source is a woman between 65 and 79 years old with COVID-19, enrolled during active disease. The sequencing sample was made of peripheral blood. The rearrangement joins TRBV4-1 to TRBJ1-2; 8 bases fit TRBD1. The DNA of the CDR3 is TGCGCCAGCAGCCAAGATAGGACAGGGCCCTATGGCTACACCTTC. It is translated as CASSQDRTGPYGYTF.